Listed below are T cell receptor beta chains from one sample, sequenced in a study of blood T cell repertoires in COVID-19. Only in-frame clones appear in the TCRdb table, and some are missing; sequencing was by immunoSEQ multiplex PCR. The sample lists approximately 80,000 clones, around 85% occurring once. The sequenced material came from peripheral blood. The source of these receptors is an elderly woman with COVID-19, enrolled during active disease. Each CDR3 is given with its conserved first and last residue. Each record gives: V gene, J gene, D gene, clone size, CDR3 protein, CDR3 DNA. The D gene is left open where the match is weak. The listing skips clone size in some rows; elsewhere it reads once, few, many or a size class.

>TRBV10-2|TRBJ2-1|-|-
CASSDPQRVEQFF
TGCGCCAGCAGTGACCCCCAGCGAGTTGAGCAGTTCTTC
>TRBV28|TRBJ2-5|TRBD1|-
CASSGGPGGRETQYF
TGTGCCAGCAGTGGCGGCCCAGGGGGTCGAGAGACCCAGTACTTC
>TRBV28|TRBJ2-3|TRBD1|-
CASSLWGQGKASGSTDTQYF
TGTGCCAGCAGTTTGTGGGGACAGGGAAAGGCTAGCGGCAGCACAGATACGCAGTATTTT
>TRBV5-4|TRBJ1-1|TRBD1|few
CASRSGTVNMNTEAFF
TGTGCCAGCAGGTCCGGGACAGTTAATATGAACACTGAAGCTTTCTTT
>TRBV27|TRBJ1-3|-|-
CASKPSRAGNTIYF
TGTGCCAGCAAACCTTCGAGGGCTGGAAACACCATATATTTT
>TRBV3-1/TRBV3-2|TRBJ2-7|-|-
CASSPTEVYEQYF
TGTGCCAGCAGCCCGACAGAAGTCTACGAGCAGTACTTC
>TRBV28|TRBJ2-7|TRBD1|-
CASSGTGGDEQYF
TGTGCCAGCAGTGGGACAGGGGGTGACGAGCAGTACTTC
>TRBV7-2|TRBJ2-3|-|-
CASSLYWSMGTDTQYF
TGTGCCAGCAGCTTATATTGGAGCATGGGCACAGATACGCAGTATTTT
>TRBV5-1|TRBJ1-1|-|-
CASSLVGGDTEAFF
TGCGCCAGCAGCTTGGTTGGTGGAGACACTGAAGCTTTCTTT
>TRBV2|TRBJ2-3|-|-
CASTRDTLGSPLRF
TGTGCCAGCACGAGGGACACCCTGGGAAGCCCCTTGAGATTT
>TRBV6-5|TRBJ2-1|-|-
CASSYSAVYNEQFF
TGTGCCAGCAGTTACTCGGCGGTATACAATGAGCAGTTCTTC
>TRBV6-5|TRBJ2-7|TRBD1|-
CASRKDRGMAYEQYF
TGTGCCAGCAGGAAAGACAGGGGGATGGCCTACGAGCAGTACTTC
>TRBV11-3|TRBJ2-7|TRBD2|-
CASSLVAGSEQYF
TGTGCCAGCAGCTTAGTAGCGGGCTCCGAGCAGTACTTC
>TRBV20-1|TRBJ1-1|-|-
CSASTGFEAFF
TGCAGTGCTAGTACAGGGTTTGAAGCTTTCTTT
>TRBV19|TRBJ2-3|TRBD2|-
CASSKRGGGADTQYF
TGTGCCAGTAGTAAACGGGGCGGGGGAGCAGATACGCAGTATTTT
>TRBV30|TRBJ1-2|-|-
CAWSVTNGFNYGYTF
TGTGCCTGGAGTGTCACCAACGGGTTCAACTATGGCTACACCTTC
>TRBV5-1|TRBJ2-1|-|-
CASSLVGGPQGNEQFF
TGCGCCAGCAGCTTGGTGGGGGGGCCCCAGGGCAATGAGCAGTTCTTC